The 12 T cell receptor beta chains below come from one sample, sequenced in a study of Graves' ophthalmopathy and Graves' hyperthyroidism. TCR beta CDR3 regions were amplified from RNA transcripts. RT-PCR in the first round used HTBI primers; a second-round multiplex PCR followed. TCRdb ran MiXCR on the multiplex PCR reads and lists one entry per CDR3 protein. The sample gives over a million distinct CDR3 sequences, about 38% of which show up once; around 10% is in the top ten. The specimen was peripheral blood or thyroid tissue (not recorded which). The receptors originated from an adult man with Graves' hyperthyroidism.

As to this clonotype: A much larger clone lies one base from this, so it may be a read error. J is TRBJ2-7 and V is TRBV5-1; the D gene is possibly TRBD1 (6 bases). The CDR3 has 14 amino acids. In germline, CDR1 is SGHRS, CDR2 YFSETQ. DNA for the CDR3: TGTGCCAGCAGCTTCGGGGACAACTCCTACGAGCAGTACTTC. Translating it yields CASSFGDNSYEQYF.

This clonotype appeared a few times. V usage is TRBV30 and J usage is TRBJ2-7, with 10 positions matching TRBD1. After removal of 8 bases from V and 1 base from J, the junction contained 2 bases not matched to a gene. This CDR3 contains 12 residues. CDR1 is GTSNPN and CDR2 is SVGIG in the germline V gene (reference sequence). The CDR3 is CAGQGGSYEQYF. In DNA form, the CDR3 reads TGTGCCGGACAGGGGGGGTCCTACGAGCAGTACTTC.

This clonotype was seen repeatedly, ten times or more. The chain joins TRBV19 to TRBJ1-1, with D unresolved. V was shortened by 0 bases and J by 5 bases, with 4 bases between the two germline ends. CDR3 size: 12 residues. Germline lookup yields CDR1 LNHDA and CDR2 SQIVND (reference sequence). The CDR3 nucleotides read TGTGCCAGTAGTATAGAGGGTACTGAAGCTTTCTTT. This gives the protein CASSIEGTEAFF.

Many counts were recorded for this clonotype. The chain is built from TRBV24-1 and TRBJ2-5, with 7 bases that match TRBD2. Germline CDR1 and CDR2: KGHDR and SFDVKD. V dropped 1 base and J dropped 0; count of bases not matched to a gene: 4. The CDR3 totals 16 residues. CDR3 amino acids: CATSDFRGTNQETQYF. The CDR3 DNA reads TGTGCCACCAGTGATTTTCGCGGGACTAACCAAGAGACCCAGTACTTC.

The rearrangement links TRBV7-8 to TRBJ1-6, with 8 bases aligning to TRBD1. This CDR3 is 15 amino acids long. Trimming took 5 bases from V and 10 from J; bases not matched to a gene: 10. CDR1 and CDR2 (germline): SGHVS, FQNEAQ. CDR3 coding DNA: TGTGCCAGCAGCCCGTCAGGGGGCGCGCACTCACCCCTCCACTTT. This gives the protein CASSPSGGAHSPLHF.

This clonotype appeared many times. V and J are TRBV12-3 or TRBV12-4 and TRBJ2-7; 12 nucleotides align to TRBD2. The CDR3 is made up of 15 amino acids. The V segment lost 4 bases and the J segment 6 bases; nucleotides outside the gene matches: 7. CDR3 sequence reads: CASSSSGRAGREQYF. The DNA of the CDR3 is TGTGCCAGCAGTTCTAGCGGGAGGGCCGGTCGCGAGCAGTACTTC.

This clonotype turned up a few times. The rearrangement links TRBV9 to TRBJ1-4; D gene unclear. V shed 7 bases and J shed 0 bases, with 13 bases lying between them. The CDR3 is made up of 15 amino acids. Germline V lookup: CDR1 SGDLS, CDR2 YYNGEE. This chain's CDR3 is CASSPRSSTNEKLFF. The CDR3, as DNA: TGTGCCAGCTCACCACGGTCTTCAACTAATGAAAAACTGTTTTTT.

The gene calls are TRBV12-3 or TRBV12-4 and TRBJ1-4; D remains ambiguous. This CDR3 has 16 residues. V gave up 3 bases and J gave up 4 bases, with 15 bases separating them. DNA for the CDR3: TGTGCCAGCAGTTTCAACCTTGGCGGGAATAATGAAAAACTGTTTTTT. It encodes CASSFNLGGNNEKLFF.

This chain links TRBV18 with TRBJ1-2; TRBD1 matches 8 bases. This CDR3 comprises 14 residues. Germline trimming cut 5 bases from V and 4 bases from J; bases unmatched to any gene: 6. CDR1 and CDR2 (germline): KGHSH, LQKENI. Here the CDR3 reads CASSADRALYGYTF. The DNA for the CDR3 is TGTGCCAGCTCAGCGGACAGGGCCCTCTATGGCTACACCTTC. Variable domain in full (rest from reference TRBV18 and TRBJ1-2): NAGVMQNPRHLVRRRGQEARLRCSPMKGHSHVYWYRQLPEEGLKFMVYLQKENIIDESGMPKERFSAEFPKEGPSILRIQQVVRGDSAAYFCASSADRALYGYTFGSGTRLTVV.

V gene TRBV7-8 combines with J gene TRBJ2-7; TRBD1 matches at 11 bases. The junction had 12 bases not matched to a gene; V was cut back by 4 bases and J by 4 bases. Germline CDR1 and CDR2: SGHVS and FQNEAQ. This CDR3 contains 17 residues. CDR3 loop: CASSWPGFGTGGYEQYF. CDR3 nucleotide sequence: TGTGCCAGCAGCTGGCCTGGGTTCGGGACAGGGGGTTACGAGCAGTACTTC.

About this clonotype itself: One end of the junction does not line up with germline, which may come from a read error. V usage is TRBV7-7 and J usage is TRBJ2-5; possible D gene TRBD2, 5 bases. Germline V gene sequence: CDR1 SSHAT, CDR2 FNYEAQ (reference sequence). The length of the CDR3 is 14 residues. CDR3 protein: CACSSSPAGETQYF. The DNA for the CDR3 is TGTGCCTGCAGCTCTAGCCCTGCCGGAGAGACCCAGTACTTC.

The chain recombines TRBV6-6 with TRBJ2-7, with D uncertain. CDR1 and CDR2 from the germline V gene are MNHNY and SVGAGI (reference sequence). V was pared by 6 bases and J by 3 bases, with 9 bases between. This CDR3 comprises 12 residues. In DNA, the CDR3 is TGTGCCAGCAGCAAAATGCACTACGAGCAGTACTTC. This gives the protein CASSKMHYEQYF.